Shown below are 25 T cell receptor beta chains from a single sample sequenced in a study of cytomegalovirus exposure and HLA in healthy donors. It was with 60 Vbeta and 13 Jbeta primers that the PCR ran. Measured with immunoSEQ multiplex PCR; TCRdb has only the in-frame clones, and not every one. In the table there are 90,000 to 95,000 clones, over 75% of which are singletons. Source material: PBMCs. The receptors stem from a man aged 18 to 35 in good health and CMV-seronegative.

This sequence joins TRBV9 and TRBJ2-1; TRBD1 might be the D (5 bases). The CDR3 is 16 residues long. The V gene's germline CDR1 is SGDLS and CDR2 YYNGEE. V shed 3 bases and J shed 0 bases, with 13 bases lying between them. The CDR3 reads CASSASQGSSYNEQFF. CDR3 DNA: TGTGCCAGCAGCGCTAGTCAGGGTAGCTCCTACAATGAGCAGTTCTTC.

The genes are TRBV4-2 and TRBJ1-2; TRBD1 matches 7 bases. V gave up 4 bases and J gave up 2 bases; unmatched junction bases: 1. CDR1 is LGHNA, CDR2 YNFKEQ, per germline. The CDR3 spans 13 residues. The CDR3 protein is CASSLDRNYGYTF. Here the CDR3 DNA reads TGTGCCAGCAGCCTGGACAGGAACTATGGCTACACCTTC.

The chain employs TRBV2 and TRBJ2-7, with 7 bases identical to TRBD1. Germline V lookup: CDR1 SNHLY, CDR2 FYNNEI. The CDR3 has 14 amino acids. The V gene end was trimmed by 6 bases and the J gene end by 5 bases; junction bases not matched to a gene: 10. The CDR3 DNA follows: TGTGCCAGCAGGGGGACAGTCCCTACTAACGAGCAGTACTTC. This encodes CASRGTVPTNEQYF.

The chain recombines TRBV6-5 with TRBJ1-6; D call uncertain. V was clipped by 8 bases and J by 2 bases, with 10 bases between them. CDR3 length: 14 residues. CDR1 MNHEY and CDR2 SVGAGI come from the germline V gene. DNA for the CDR3: TGTGCCAGCGCAGTAGAGGCCTATAATTCACCCCTCCACTTT. Translated, it gives CASAVEAYNSPLHF.

For the CDR3, the DNA is TGTGCCAGCAGTGGGGGACTCGGTGGGTCCTACGAGCAGTACTTC. Its protein is CASSGGLGGSYEQYF. This sequence joins TRBV2 and TRBJ2-7; the D gene is possibly TRBD2 (6 bases). Per the germline V gene, CDR1 is SNHLY and CDR2 is FYNNEI. The CDR3 runs 15 residues. V lost 4 bases to trimming and J lost 1 base, with 14 bases between them.

V usage is TRBV6-6 and J usage is TRBJ1-2; D may be TRBD1 (5 bases). The CDR3 covers 14 residues. Per germline, CDR1 MNHNY and CDR2 SVGAGI (reference sequence). Trimming left V 6 bases short and J 1 base short, with 12 bases between. The CDR3 protein is CASSSGGINYGYTF. The CDR3 DNA follows: TGTGCCAGCAGCTCGGGGGGGATTAACTATGGCTACACCTTC.

This clone was seen just once. The V call is TRBV5-1, the J call TRBJ2-7; 11 nucleotides match TRBD1. The CDR3 has 16 residues. Germline V CDR1 and CDR2: SGHRS, YFSETQ. The ends lost 4 bases at V and 3 bases at J; junction bases unmatched: 9. CDR3 sequence (DNA): TGCGCCAGCAGCCCGGGGGGGGACAGGGGGATCTACGAGCAGTACTTC. It yields the protein CASSPGGDRGIYEQYF.

This clone was found once. The chain joins TRBV9 to TRBJ2-3, with D unclear. Germline CDR1 SGDLS, CDR2 YYNGEE. The CDR3 loop spans 15 amino acids. The V end was cut by 4 bases, the J end by 3 bases, with 15 bases between. In DNA form, the CDR3 reads TGTGCCAGCAGCCCCTCTCCCTTGAGTACAGATACGCAGTATTTT. This translates into CASSPSPLSTDTQYF.

The chain has TRBV4-2 and TRBJ2-7; TRBD2 is a possible D gene (5 bases). The CDR3 consists of 13 residues. Trimming took 0 bases from V and 5 from J, leaving 8 bases between them. Germline V gene sequence: CDR1 LGHNA, CDR2 YNFKEQ. CDR3 coding DNA: TGTGCCAGCAGCCAAGATGCGGGTAACGAGCAGTACTTC. Translated, it gives CASSQDAGNEQYF.

The genes are TRBV12-5 and TRBJ1-1; 12 nucleotides agree with TRBD1. V was clipped by 7 bases and J by 0 bases; unmatched bases: 6. Germline CDR1 LGHNT, CDR2 FRNRAP. CDR3 length equals 16 residues. The CDR3 DNA sequence: TGTGCTAGTGTCCTGGGACAGGGGGCCCTGAACACTGAAGCTTTCTTT. It codes for CASVLGQGALNTEAFF.

This chain's CDR3 is CASSVEDRTYEQYF. DNA for the CDR3: TGTGCCAGCAGCGTAGAGGACAGGACCTACGAGCAGTACTTC. The chain couples TRBV9 to TRBJ2-7; TRBD1 matches 7 bases. The CDR3 has 14 amino acids. Unmatched junction bases numbered 2, after V lost 0 bases and J lost 2 bases. The germline V gene encodes CDR1 SGDLS and CDR2 YYNGEE.

This clone was detected once. The chain couples TRBV5-1 to TRBJ2-7; 11 bases match TRBD1. This CDR3 is built from 19 residues. The V gene end was trimmed by 0 bases and the J gene end by 0 bases; junction bases not matched to a gene: 11. In germline, CDR1 is SGHRS, CDR2 YFSETQ. The CDR3 coding sequence is TGCGCCAGCAGCTTGGACCCGTTGGACAGGGGGCGATACTCCTACGAGCAGTACTTC. Amino acids: CASSLDPLDRGRYSYEQYF.

V gene TRBV6-5 combines with J gene TRBJ1-5; D may be TRBD1 (6 bases). The CDR3 contains 15 residues. Between the trimmed V and J ends, which lost 6 bases and 3 bases, there was a span of 15 bases. Germline CDR1 and CDR2: MNHEY and SVGAGI. This chain's CDR3 is CASRDRGVDNQPQHF. For the CDR3, the DNA is TGTGCCAGCAGGGACAGAGGCGTTGACAATCAGCCCCAGCATTTT.

The chain is built from TRBV15 and TRBJ1-4, with D uncertain. The CDR3 consists of 15 residues. The germline gives CDR1 LNHNV, CDR2 YYDKDF (reference sequence). V was pared by 0 bases and J by 4 bases, with 9 bases between. CDR3 sequence: CATSREGTRNEKLFF. The CDR3 region has the DNA TGTGCCACCAGCAGAGAGGGCACTCGTAATGAAAAACTGTTTTTT.

This clone is a singleton in its sample. The genes are TRBV6-1 and TRBJ1-1; D unclear. V was trimmed by 0 bases and J by 4 bases, leaving 6 bases between them. Germline CDR1 is MNHNS and CDR2 is SASEGT. There are 13 residues in the CDR3. In nucleotides, the CDR3 is TGTGCCAGCAGTGAAGCAGAGAGCACTGAAGCTTTCTTT. Amino acid sequence: CASSEAESTEAFF.

V usage is TRBV7-9 and J usage is TRBJ1-1, with TRBD1 identical over 7 bases. V lost 11 bases, J lost 5 bases, and 11 bases stayed unmatched. Per the germline V gene, CDR1 is SEHNR and CDR2 is FQNEAQ (reference sequence). The CDR3 is 13 amino acids. DNA of the CDR3: TGTGCCGGTAAACAGGGGTCGCAAACTGAAGCTTTCTTT. Its translation is CAGKQGSQTEAFF.

The chain carries TRBV19 and TRBJ1-2; 12 nucleotides align to TRBD1. V shed 11 bases and J 5 bases; nucleotides not matched to a gene: 3. The germline V gene has CDR1 LNHDA and CDR2 SQIVND (reference sequence). The CDR3 runs 12 residues. In DNA form, the CDR3 reads TGTGCCGCGGGACAGGGGGCTTATGGCTACACCTTC. Protein product: CAAGQGAYGYTF.

This chain joins TRBV21-1 and TRBJ1-3. TRBV21-1 is annotated as a pseudogene. This CDR3 is built from 17 residues. CDR3 protein: CASSKGDSMSSGNTIYF. Written as DNA, the CDR3 is TGTGCCAGCAGCAAAGGAGACTCAATGAGCTCTGGAAACACCATATATTTT.

The chain is built from TRBV2 and TRBJ2-2; D possibly corresponds to TRBD2 (6 bases). Trimming shortened V by 2 bases and J by 1 base, and 14 bases separated the two germline ends. Germline CDR1 is SNHLY and CDR2 is FYNNEI. This CDR3 region has 17 residues. The CDR3 sequence: CASSESLAELNTGELFF. In DNA, the CDR3 is TGTGCCAGCAGTGAATCTTTAGCGGAGCTGAACACCGGGGAGCTGTTTTTT.

The CDR3 here is CASSPKAGDRGEQYF. CDR3 nucleotides: TGTGCCAGCTCCCCCAAAGCGGGCGACAGAGGGGAGCAGTACTTC. This rearrangement joins TRBV18 to TRBJ2-7; TRBD2 is a possible D gene (6 bases). V was shortened by 6 bases and J by 7 bases, with 22 bases between the two germline ends. The CDR3 extends over 15 amino acids. CDR1 is KGHSH and CDR2 is LQKENI in the germline V gene.

The CDR3 reads CASSFSGGAFVNEQFF. As DNA, the CDR3 is TGTGCCAGCAGCTTTAGCGGGGGGGCCTTTGTTAATGAGCAGTTCTTC. V is TRBV7-2 and J is TRBJ2-1; 11 nucleotides line up with TRBD2. Germline V lookup: CDR1 SGHTA, CDR2 FQGNSA. Trimming took 3 bases from V and 7 from J; bases not matched to a gene: 8. There are 16 residues in the CDR3.

This clone is a singleton in its sample. The chain is built from TRBV5-1 and TRBJ2-5; 10 bases match TRBD1. The J call is in doubt because the DNA end fits TRBJ2-7 better. The germline V gene encodes CDR1 SGHRS and CDR2 YFSETQ. This CDR3 is 15 amino acids long. The CDR3 is CASSRGGTGVNEQYF. The DNA for the CDR3 is TGCGCCAGCAGCCGAGGAGGGACAGGGGTTAACGAGCAGTACTTC.

The V and J genes are TRBV2 and TRBJ1-3; D remains ambiguous. Germline CDR1 reads SNHLY; CDR2 reads FYNNEI. V was clipped by 6 bases and J by 0 bases, with 21 bases between them. The CDR3 is 18 residues long. CDR3 loop: CASRGRGIQRFSGNTIYF. Here the CDR3 DNA reads TGTGCCAGCAGGGGAAGAGGGATCCAACGTTTCTCTGGAAACACCATATATTTT.

As concerns this clone: The germline gene is not matched at one end of the junction; a read error may be the cause. The rearrangement links TRBV7-9 to TRBJ1-5; TRBD1 aligns across 8 bases. The V gene's germline CDR1 is SEHNR and CDR2 FQNEAQ (reference sequence). CDR3 length: 17 residues. The CDR3 sequence: CSSSRFTGGVDNQPQHF. DNA of the CDR3: TGTTCCAGCAGCCGATTTACAGGGGGAGTCGACAATCAGCCCCAGCATTTT.

The V and J genes are TRBV5-1 and TRBJ1-1; D gene unclear. Per germline, CDR1 SGHRS and CDR2 YFSETQ. V was pared by 2 bases and J by 3 bases, with 11 bases between. The CDR3 loop spans 14 amino acids. The CDR3 sequence is CASSFQMEDTEAFF. DNA of the CDR3: TGCGCCAGCAGCTTCCAGATGGAGGACACTGAAGCTTTCTTT.